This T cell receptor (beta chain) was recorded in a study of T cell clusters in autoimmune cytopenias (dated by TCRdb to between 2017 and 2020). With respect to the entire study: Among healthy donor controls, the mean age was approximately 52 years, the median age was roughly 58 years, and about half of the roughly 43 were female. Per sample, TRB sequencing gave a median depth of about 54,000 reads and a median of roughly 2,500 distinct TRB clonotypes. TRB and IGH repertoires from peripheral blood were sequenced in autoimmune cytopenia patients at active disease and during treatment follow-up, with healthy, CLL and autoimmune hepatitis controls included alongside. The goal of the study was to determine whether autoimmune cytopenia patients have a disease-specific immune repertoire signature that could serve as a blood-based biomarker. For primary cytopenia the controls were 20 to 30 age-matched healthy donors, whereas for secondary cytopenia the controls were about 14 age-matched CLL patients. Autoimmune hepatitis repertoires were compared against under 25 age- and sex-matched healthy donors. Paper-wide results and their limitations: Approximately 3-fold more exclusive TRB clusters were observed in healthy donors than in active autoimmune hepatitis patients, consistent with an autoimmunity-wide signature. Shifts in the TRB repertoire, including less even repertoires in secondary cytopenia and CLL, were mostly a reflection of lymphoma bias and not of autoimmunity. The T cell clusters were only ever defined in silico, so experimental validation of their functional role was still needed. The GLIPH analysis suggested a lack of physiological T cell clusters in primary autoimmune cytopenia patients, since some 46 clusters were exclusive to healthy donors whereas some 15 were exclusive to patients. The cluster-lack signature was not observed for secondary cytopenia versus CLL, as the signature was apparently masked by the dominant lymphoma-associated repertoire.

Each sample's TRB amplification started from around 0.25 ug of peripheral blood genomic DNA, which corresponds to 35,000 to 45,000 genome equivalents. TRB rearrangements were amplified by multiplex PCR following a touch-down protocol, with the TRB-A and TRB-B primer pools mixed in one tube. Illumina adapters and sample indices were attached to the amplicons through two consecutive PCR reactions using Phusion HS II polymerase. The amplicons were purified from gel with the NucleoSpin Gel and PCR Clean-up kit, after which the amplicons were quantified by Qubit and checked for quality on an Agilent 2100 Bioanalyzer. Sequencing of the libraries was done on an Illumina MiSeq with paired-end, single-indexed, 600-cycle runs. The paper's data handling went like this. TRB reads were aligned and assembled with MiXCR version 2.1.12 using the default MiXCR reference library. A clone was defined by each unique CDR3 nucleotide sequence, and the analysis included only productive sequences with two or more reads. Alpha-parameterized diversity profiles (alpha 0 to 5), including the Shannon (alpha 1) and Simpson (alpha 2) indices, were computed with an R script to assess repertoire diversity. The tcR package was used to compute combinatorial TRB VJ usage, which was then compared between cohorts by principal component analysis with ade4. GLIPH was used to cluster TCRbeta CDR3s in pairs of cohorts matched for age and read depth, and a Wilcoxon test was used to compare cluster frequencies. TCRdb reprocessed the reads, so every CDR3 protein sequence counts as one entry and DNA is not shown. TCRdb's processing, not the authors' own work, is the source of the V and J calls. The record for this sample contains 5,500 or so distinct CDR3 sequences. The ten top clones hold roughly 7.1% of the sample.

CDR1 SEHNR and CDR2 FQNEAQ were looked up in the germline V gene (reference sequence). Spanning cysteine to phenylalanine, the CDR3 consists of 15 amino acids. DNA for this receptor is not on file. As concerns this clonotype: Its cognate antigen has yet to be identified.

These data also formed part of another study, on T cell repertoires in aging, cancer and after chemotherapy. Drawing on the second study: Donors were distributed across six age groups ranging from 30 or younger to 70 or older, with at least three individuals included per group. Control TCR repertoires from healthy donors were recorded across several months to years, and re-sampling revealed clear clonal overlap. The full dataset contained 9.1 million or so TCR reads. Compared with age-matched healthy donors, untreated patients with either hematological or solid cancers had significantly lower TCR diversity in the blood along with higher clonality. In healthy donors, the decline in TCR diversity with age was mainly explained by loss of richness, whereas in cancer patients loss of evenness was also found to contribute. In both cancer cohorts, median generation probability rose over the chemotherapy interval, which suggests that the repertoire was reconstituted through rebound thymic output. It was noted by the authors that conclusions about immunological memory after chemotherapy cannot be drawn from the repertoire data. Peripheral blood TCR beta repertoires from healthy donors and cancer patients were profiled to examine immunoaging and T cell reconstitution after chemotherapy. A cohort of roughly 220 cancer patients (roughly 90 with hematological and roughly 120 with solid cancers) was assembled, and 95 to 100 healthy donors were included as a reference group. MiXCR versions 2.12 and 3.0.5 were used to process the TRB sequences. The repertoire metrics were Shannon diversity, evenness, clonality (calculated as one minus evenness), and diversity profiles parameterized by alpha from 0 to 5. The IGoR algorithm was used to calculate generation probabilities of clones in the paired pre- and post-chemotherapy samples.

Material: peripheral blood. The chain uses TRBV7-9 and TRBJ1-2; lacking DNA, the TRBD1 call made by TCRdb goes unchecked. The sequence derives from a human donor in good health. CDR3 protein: CASSLSLGKGYGYTF.